These 18 T cell receptor beta chains were sequenced from one sample in a study of CD4 T cells in relation to SARS-CoV-2 and coronaviruses. No antigen is known for these receptors. Here immunoSEQ multiplex PCR was the method, and the copy in TCRdb shows in-frame clones only, minus some. The sample includes 20,000 to 25,000 clones, around 80% of them seen just once. Before the COVID-19 pandemic, during about 2010-2019, CD4+ T cells were taken from unexposed donors. CD4+ T cells were isolated from the cells after 10 days of culture. The sample comprised CD4+ T cells from PBMCs, cultured in vitro. The source is a human donor in good health.

The chain is built from TRBV6-6 and TRBJ1-2; TRBD1 agrees at 7 bases. Germline V gives CDR1 MNHNY, CDR2 SVGAGI (reference sequence). Unmatched junction bases numbered 7, after V lost 5 bases and J lost 7 bases. The CDR3 runs 13 residues. CDR3 residues: CASSETGSGGYTF. The CDR3 DNA is TGTGCCAGCAGTGAGACAGGGAGCGGTGGCTACACCTTC.

Only a few counts were recorded for this clone. The V call is TRBV2, the J call TRBJ1-4, with a weak D call TRBD1 (6 bases). This CDR3 is built from 13 residues. Trimming stripped 9 bases from V and 7 bases from J, with 15 bases between. Germline V gene data show CDR1 as SNHLY and CDR2 as FYNNEI. This chain's CDR3 is CASRGGDGEKLFF. In DNA form, the CDR3 reads TGTGCCAGTAGGGGGGGTGACGGTGAAAAACTGTTTTTT.

The chain recombines TRBV9 with TRBJ2-2; D is unresolved. The CDR3 spans 12 residues. V was trimmed by 0 bases and J by 7 bases, leaving 4 bases between them. Germline assignment: CDR1 SGDLS and CDR2 YYNGEE. The CDR3 is CASSVVVGELFF. As DNA, the CDR3 is TGTGCCAGCAGCGTAGTGGTCGGGGAGCTGTTTTTT.

This sequence joins TRBV5-1 and TRBJ2-1; D is possibly TRBD2 (6 bases). The germline CDR1 and CDR2 sequences are SGHRS and YFSETQ. Trimming shortened V by 4 bases and J by 0 bases, and 11 bases separated the two germline ends. The CDR3 totals 15 residues. The CDR3 protein is CASSLPSASYNEQFF. Written as DNA, the CDR3 is TGCGCCAGCAGCCTACCTAGCGCCTCCTACAATGAGCAGTTCTTC.

This chain uses TRBV6-5 with TRBJ2-5, with 7 bases identical to TRBD2. The CDR3 covers 16 residues. After removal of 3 bases from V and 1 base from J, the junction contained 8 bases not matched to a gene. In germline, CDR1 is MNHEY, CDR2 SVGAGI. CDR3 nucleotides: TGTGCCAGCAGTTATTTCGGCGGGAGCTTCCAAGAGACCCAGTACTTC. Translating gives CASSYFGGSFQETQYF.

Only a few counts were recorded for this clone. V is TRBV9 and J is TRBJ2-7; TRBD2 might be the D (8 bases). This CDR3 is 15 amino acids long. With 6 bases removed from V and 2 bases from J, the gap between germline ends came to 18 bases. Germline lookup yields CDR1 SGDLS and CDR2 YYNGEE. CDR3 sequence reads: CASNPGGGSTYEQYF. The CDR3 DNA is TGTGCCAGCAACCCGGGAGGGGGCAGTACCTACGAGCAGTACTTC.

The rearrangement links TRBV5-1 to TRBJ2-3; D is undetermined. Germline loops: CDR1 SGHRS, CDR2 YFSETQ. V lost 3 bases and J 2 bases, leaving 7 bases between the germline ends. The CDR3 is 13 residues long. The CDR3 reads CASSSPITDTQYF. The CDR3 bases are TGCGCCAGCAGCTCCCCCATCACAGATACGCAGTATTTT.

J is TRBJ2-3 and V is TRBV30, with 7 positions matching TRBD2. The CDR3 extends over 14 amino acids. V shed 0 bases and J 2 bases; nucleotides not matched to a gene: 2. Germline CDR1 GTSNPN, CDR2 SVGIG (reference sequence). CDR3 sequence (DNA): TGTGCCTGGAGTGTGGGAGGGAACACAGATACGCAGTATTTT. The encoded protein is CAWSVGGNTDTQYF.

V is TRBV7-3 and J is TRBJ2-1, with TRBD1 matching 9 bases. V trimming: 5 bases; J trimming: 6 bases; junction bases outside the gene matches: 5. The CDR3 is 14 residues long. CDR1 is SGHTA, CDR2 FQGTGA, per germline. The CDR3 DNA is TGTGCCAGCAGCCCCCCGGACAGGGGCAATGAGCAGTTCTTC. Its translation is CASSPPDRGNEQFF. Drawing the rest from reference TRBV7-3 and TRBJ2-1, the complete variable domain is GAGVSQTPSNKVTEKGKYVELRCDPISGHTALYWYRQSLGQGPEFLIYFQGTGAADDSGLPNDRFFAVRPEGSVSTLKIQRTERGDSAVYLCASSPPDRGNEQFFGPGTRLTVL.

There are a few counts of this clone. The chain couples TRBV18 to TRBJ1-3; D ambiguous. The CDR3 is 13 amino acids. Trimming pared 5 bases from V and 4 bases from J, leaving 9 bases between. Germline V gives CDR1 KGHSH, CDR2 LQKENI. The CDR3 reads CASSKEEGNTIYF. The CDR3 DNA reads TGTGCCAGCTCAAAAGAGGAAGGAAACACCATATATTTT.

This chain links TRBV6-6 with TRBJ2-7; 14 bases fit TRBD2. V lost 6 bases and J lost 9; bases outside the gene matches: 10. CDR1 and CDR2 from the germline V gene are MNHNY and SVGAGI (reference sequence). The CDR3 runs 15 residues. The CDR3 region has the DNA TGTGCCAGCAGGAAACGACTAGCGGGAGGGGTAAGGCAGTACTTC. This codes for CASRKRLAGGVRQYF.

This chain uses TRBV30 with TRBJ1-1; no reliable D call. Germline V gene lookup returns CDR1 GTSNPN and CDR2 SVGIG (reference sequence). Trimming removed 4 bases at V and 1 base at J, with 13 bases between. The CDR3 has 14 amino acids. The CDR3 here is CAWKRAGWNTEAFF. CDR3 sequence (DNA): TGTGCCTGGAAAAGGGCAGGTTGGAACACTGAAGCTTTCTTT.

In this sample, this clone turned up a few times. The chain recombines TRBV7-3 with TRBJ2-7, with D possibly matching TRBD2 (6 bases). The V end was cut by 7 bases, the J end by 0 bases, with 16 bases between. Germline assignment: CDR1 SGHTA and CDR2 FQGTGA. This CDR3 contains 15 residues. CDR3 sequence: CASNPRDWSSYEQYF. The CDR3 DNA reads as TGTGCCAGCAACCCCAGGGACTGGAGCTCCTACGAGCAGTACTTC.

This chain links TRBV18 with TRBJ1-3, with D perhaps TRBD1 (6 bases). Trimming shortened V by 3 bases and J by 4 bases, and 19 bases separated the two germline ends. Germline V gene lookup returns CDR1 KGHSH and CDR2 LQKENI. The CDR3 loop spans 17 amino acids. The CDR3 reads CASSPQLTGKSGNTIYF. DNA of the CDR3: TGTGCCAGCTCACCTCAGCTTACAGGGAAAAGCGGAAACACCATATATTTT. The variable domain in full, with the rest retrieved from reference TRBV18 and TRBJ1-3, is NAGVMQNPRHLVRRRGQEARLRCSPMKGHSHVYWYRQLPEEGLKFMVYLQKENIIDESGMPKERFSAEFPKEGPSILRIQQVVRGDSAAYFCASSPQLTGKSGNTIYFGEGSWLTVV.

The chain recombines TRBV10-1 with TRBJ2-3, with D possibly being TRBD2 (6 bases). CDR3 length equals 14 residues. Germline values: CDR1 WNHNN, CDR2 SYGVQD (reference sequence). Trimming took 6 bases from V and 1 from J, leaving 11 bases between them. This chain's CDR3 is CASSARRGTDTQYF. CDR3 nucleotides: TGCGCCAGCAGCGCCAGGAGGGGCACAGATACGCAGTATTTT.

The chain recombines TRBV28 with TRBJ1-1; D not resolved. V shed 5 bases and J shed 0 bases, with 22 bases lying between them. Germline CDR1 is MDHEN and CDR2 is SYDVKM. The CDR3 runs 18 residues. The CDR3 sequence is CASSTKTGRLFLNTEAFF. DNA of the CDR3: TGTGCCAGCAGTACGAAAACTGGGAGACTTTTTTTGAACACTGAAGCTTTCTTT.

The chain combines TRBV3-1 (or the pseudogene TRBV3-2) with TRBJ1-2, with TRBD1 as a possible D gene (6 bases). The germline gives CDR1 LGHDT, CDR2 YNNKEL (reference sequence). CDR3 length equals 14 residues. V gave up 4 bases and J gave up 1 base, with 10 bases separating them. CDR3 amino acids: CASSPTGDNYGYTF. The CDR3 DNA reads TGTGCCAGCAGCCCGACAGGAGATAACTATGGCTACACCTTC.

This sequence joins TRBV5-1 and TRBJ2-2, with unresolved D. CDR1 SGHRS and CDR2 YFSETQ come from the germline V gene. Deletions cut 4 bases from V and 1 base from J, with 11 bases between. This CDR3 region has 15 residues. The CDR3 here is CASSPYTLNTGELFF. The CDR3 DNA reads as TGCGCCAGCAGCCCATACACTTTGAACACCGGGGAGCTGTTTTTT.